The rows below give T cell receptor beta chains drawn from one sample of a study of T cell responses to AZD1222 COVID-19 vaccine. Repertoires were generated with immunoSEQ multiplex PCR, while TCRdb's copy carries only in-frame clones and drops some. The data hold 150,000 or so clones, with 92% observed a single time. The specimen was peripheral blood, collected on day 0 of AZD1222 vaccination. These receptor sequences come from an adult in good health. The CDR3 runs from the conserved cysteine through the conserved F or W. A D gene is named only where the DNA matches it firmly. Rows give clone size only sometimes, using once, few, many, or a class for an expanded clone.

CDR3aa: CASSFQTGKETQYF; CDR3nt: TGCGCCAGCAGCTTCCAAACAGGGAAGGAGACCCAGTACTTC; v_gene: TRBV5-1; abundance: -; j_gene: TRBJ2-5; d_gene: -
CDR3aa: CASSPLLGNTIYF; CDR3nt: TGTGCCAGCAGCCCTCTACTCGGAAACACCATATATTTT; v_gene: TRBV11-2; abundance: -; j_gene: TRBJ1-3; d_gene: -
CDR3aa: CASSRTGSRDTQYF; CDR3nt: TGTGCCAGCAGCAGGACAGGCTCAAGAGATACGCAGTATTTT; v_gene: TRBV6-5; abundance: -; j_gene: TRBJ2-3; d_gene: TRBD1
CDR3aa: CSGAGGSTDTQYF; CDR3nt: TGCAGCGGCGCCGGGGGGAGCACAGATACGCAGTATTTT; v_gene: TRBV29-1; abundance: once; j_gene: TRBJ2-3; d_gene: TRBD2
CDR3aa: CASSRTGLNTEAFF; CDR3nt: TGTGCCAGTAGTAGGACAGGTCTCAACACTGAAGCTTTCTTT; v_gene: TRBV19; abundance: -; j_gene: TRBJ1-1; d_gene: TRBD1
CDR3aa: CASSGSTVLYGYTF; CDR3nt: TGCGCCAGCAGTGGATCCACAGTTCTCTATGGCTACACCTTC; v_gene: TRBV10-2; abundance: -; j_gene: TRBJ1-2; d_gene: -
CDR3aa: CASRTGRDSGNTIYF; CDR3nt: TGCGCCAGCAGAACCGGAAGAGACTCTGGAAACACCATATATTTT; v_gene: TRBV5-1; abundance: -; j_gene: TRBJ1-3; d_gene: -
CDR3aa: CASSLGGIQETQYF; CDR3nt: TGTGCCAGCAGCTTGGGCGGGATTCAAGAGACCCAGTACTTC; v_gene: TRBV11-1; abundance: -; j_gene: TRBJ2-5; d_gene: -
CDR3aa: CASSEGWGLKPQHF; CDR3nt: TGTGCCAGCAGTGAAGGGTGGGGCCTAAAGCCCCAGCATTTT; v_gene: TRBV6-1; abundance: -; j_gene: TRBJ1-5; d_gene: -
CDR3aa: CASSMTSGGARETQYF; CDR3nt: TGTGCCAGTAGTATGACTAGCGGGGGGGCCCGGGAGACCCAGTACTTC; v_gene: TRBV19; abundance: -; j_gene: TRBJ2-5; d_gene: TRBD2
CDR3aa: CASSLSSGGVETQYF; CDR3nt: TGTGCCAGCAGCTTGTCTAGCGGGGGGGTTGAGACCCAGTACTTC; v_gene: TRBV5-4; abundance: -; j_gene: TRBJ2-5; d_gene: TRBD2
CDR3aa: CASAPPRGRSTDTQYF; CDR3nt: TGTGCCAGCGCACCTCCCCGCGGGAGATCCACAGATACGCAGTATTTT; v_gene: TRBV19; abundance: -; j_gene: TRBJ2-3; d_gene: TRBD2
CDR3aa: CASSPYGQGDGEQYF; CDR3nt: TGTGCCAGCTCACCATATGGACAGGGGGATGGCGAGCAGTACTTC; v_gene: TRBV18; abundance: -; j_gene: TRBJ2-7; d_gene: TRBD1
CDR3aa: CASSSDKPGTVNTEAFF; CDR3nt: TGTGCCAGCAGCTCAGACAAACCCGGGACAGTGAACACTGAAGCTTTCTTT; v_gene: TRBV7-3; abundance: -; j_gene: TRBJ1-1; d_gene: TRBD1
CDR3aa: CASSVGGPHGYTF; CDR3nt: TGTGCCAGCAGCGTAGGGGGCCCCCATGGCTACACCTTC; v_gene: TRBV9; abundance: -; j_gene: TRBJ1-2; d_gene: -
CDR3aa: CASSPPSGGTGELFF; CDR3nt: TGTGCCAGCTCACCCCCTAGCGGGGGCACCGGGGAGCTGTTTTTT; v_gene: TRBV18; abundance: -; j_gene: TRBJ2-2; d_gene: TRBD2
CDR3aa: CASSPWTSSQETQYF; CDR3nt: TGCGCCAGCAGCCCTTGGACTAGCAGCCAAGAGACCCAGTACTTC; v_gene: TRBV4-3; abundance: once; j_gene: TRBJ2-5; d_gene: TRBD2
CDR3aa: CASSSGASGNGGELFF; CDR3nt: TGTGCCAGCAGTTCCGGGGCTAGTGGTAATGGCGGGGAGCTGTTTTTT; v_gene: TRBV7-9; abundance: -; j_gene: TRBJ2-2; d_gene: -
CDR3aa: CASSSTPQGTYEQYF; CDR3nt: TGTGCCAGCAGCTCCACCCCCCAGGGTACCTACGAGCAGTACTTC; v_gene: TRBV7-9; abundance: -; j_gene: TRBJ2-7; d_gene: -
CDR3aa: CASSQVGGTGIGGTEAFF; CDR3nt: TGCGCCAGCAGCCAAGTCGGGGGGACAGGGATTGGTGGCACTGAAGCTTTCTTT; v_gene: TRBV4-3; abundance: once; j_gene: TRBJ1-1; d_gene: TRBD1
CDR3aa: CASSPSRSGEQFF; CDR3nt: TGTGCCAGCAGCCCCAGTCGTTCGGGGGAGCAGTTCTTC; v_gene: TRBV7-2; abundance: -; j_gene: TRBJ2-1; d_gene: -
CDR3aa: CASSGTQDPGALVYF; CDR3nt: TGTGCCAGCAGCGGTACCCAAGACCCAGGCGCCCTAGTATATTTT; v_gene: TRBV9; abundance: -; j_gene: TRBJ1-3; d_gene: -
CDR3aa: CASKDFGAFF; CDR3nt: TGTGCCAGCAAGGATTTTGGAGCTTTCTTT; v_gene: TRBV2; abundance: -; j_gene: TRBJ1-1; d_gene: -
CDR3aa: CASSEYPLRGPSTDTQYF; CDR3nt: TGTGCCAGCAGTGAATATCCTCTTAGGGGACCAAGCACAGATACGCAGTATTTT; v_gene: TRBV25-1; abundance: -; j_gene: TRBJ2-3; d_gene: -